The clone carrying this TCR beta chain has ten or more counts. The sample is drawn from a study of identical twins. With V trimmed by 5 bases and J by 3 bases, 9 bases remained unmatched. The CDR3 sequence is 16 residues long. CDR1 is MDHEN and CDR2 is SYDVKM in the germline V gene. Template switching added a universal primer site, and cDNA bore unique molecular identifiers. TCRdb processed the 5' RACE reads anew with MiXCR; each CDR3 protein has one entry. This sample has about 220,000 distinct CDR3 sequences; under 10% occur once, and the top ten carry less than 2%. The same data also contributed to another study, on yellow fever vaccine responses in identical twins.

The rearrangement links TRBV28 to TRBJ2-3, with TRBD1 identical over 9 bases. This TCR was recovered from a young woman in good health. The sequenced sample consisted of memory (CD45RO+) T cells sorted from blood. The DNA for the CDR3 is TGTGCCAGCAGTCCTGTCCCGGGACAGGGAACAGATACGCAGTATTTT. Amino acid sequence: CASSPVPGQGTDTQYF.